The T cell receptor (beta chain) under discussion was sequenced for a study of blood T cell repertoires in COVID-19. Study processing details: Counts of nucleated cells, estimated from reference gene primer amplification, were obtained. Profiling relied on immunoSEQ multiplex PCR, and the TCRdb table lists in-frame clones only, not all of them. D and trimming were read from the DNA, whereas the V and J calls and clone size are those reported in that table. The data show about 110,000 clones, 69% seen once. The CDR3 runs 17 residues. Germline V gene lookup returns CDR1 MDHEN and CDR2 SYDVKM. J gave up 5 bases and V 6 bases, and 16 bases lay outside the gene matches.

The receptor comes from a man at least 80 years old with acute or convalescent COVID-19. This chain uses TRBV28 with TRBJ2-1; 7 bases line up with TRBD2. Sample: peripheral blood. The chain's CDR3 is CASRPLGLVGVDNEQFF. In nucleotides, the CDR3 is TGTGCCAGCAGACCCCTAGGACTAGTGGGGGTTGACAATGAGCAGTTCTTC.